The 21 T cell receptor beta chains in this list originate from one sample, sequenced in a study of Graves' ophthalmopathy and Graves' hyperthyroidism. Amplification targeted the TCR beta CDR3 regions, with RNA transcripts as the source material. An initial RT-PCR round employing HTBI primers preceded a second-round multiplex PCR. MiXCR, run by TCRdb on the multiplex PCR reads, gives a single entry per CDR3 protein. The sample holds approximately 700,000 distinct CDR3 sequences, 40% seen once. The sample taken for sequencing was peripheral blood. The receptor set was obtained from an adult man with Graves' ophthalmopathy.

This clonotype was seen at least ten times. The CDR3 spells CSASDGDQETQYF. DNA for the CDR3: TGCAGTGCTAGTGATGGTGACCAAGAGACCCAGTACTTC. The chain combines TRBV20-1 with TRBJ2-5, with D unresolved. This CDR3 has 13 amino acids. Trimming shortened V by 3 bases and J by 0 bases, and 8 bases separated the two germline ends. The germline CDR1 and CDR2 sequences are DFQATT and SNEGSKA (reference sequence).

About this clonotype: A read error is possible here, since a much larger clone lies one base away. The chain carries TRBV7-9 and TRBJ2-2; no reliable D call. V lost 7 bases and J lost 6, with 9 bases in between. There are 12 residues in the CDR3. Germline V lookup: CDR1 SEHNR, CDR2 FQNEAQ (reference sequence). Here the CDR3 DNA reads TGTGCCAGCAACTCGGATGCCGGGGAGCTGTTTTTT. Amino acid sequence: CASNSDAGELFF.

Turning to this clonotype: A single base separates this from a much larger clone, so it may be a read error. The J gene is TRBJ2-5, the V gene TRBV7-9, with 7 bases lining up with TRBD1. V shed 8 bases and J 5 bases; nucleotides not matched to a gene: 11. Germline V CDR1 and CDR2: SEHNR, FQNEAQ (reference sequence). CDR3 length: 14 amino acids. The CDR3 loop reads CASGSTGSWETQYF. DNA of the CDR3: TGTGCCAGCGGCTCGACAGGGTCTTGGGAGACCCAGTACTTC.

This clonotype was found a few times. The gene calls are TRBV7-9 and TRBJ1-1, with a possible D match to TRBD1 (5 bases). This CDR3 comprises 14 residues. CDR1 and CDR2 from the germline V gene are SEHNR and FQNEAQ (reference sequence). V gave up 5 bases and J gave up 3 bases, with 13 bases separating them. CDR3 region: CASSRVPGDTEAFF. DNA of the CDR3: TGTGCCAGCAGCCGGGTCCCGGGGGACACTGAAGCTTTCTTT.

This chain connects TRBV19 to TRBJ2-6; D gene uncertain. The V end lost 4 bases, the J end lost 3 bases, and 7 bases lay between the germline ends. The CDR3 is 14 amino acids. CDR1 LNHDA and CDR2 SQIVND come from the germline V gene (reference sequence). The CDR3: CASSNGRGANVLTF. CDR3 nucleotide sequence: TGTGCCAGTAGTAACGGGCGTGGGGCCAACGTCCTGACTTTC.

In this sample, this clonotype turned up many times. The chain links TRBV7-9 to TRBJ2-6; D is unclear. The CDR3 is made up of 14 amino acids. The V gene lost 2 bases and the J gene lost 2 bases, with 4 bases spanning the gap. Germline V gene sequence: CDR1 SEHNR, CDR2 FQNEAQ (reference sequence). This CDR3 is CASSLTAGANVLTF. CDR3 coding DNA: TGTGCCAGCAGCTTAACTGCTGGGGCCAACGTCCTGACTTTC.

In its sample, this clonotype was seen a few times. A much larger clone is a single base away; this may be a read error. V usage is TRBV29-1 and J usage is TRBJ1-5; weak D call: TRBD1 (6 bases). CDR1 and CDR2 from the germline V gene are SQVTM and ANQGSEA. CDR3 length equals 14 residues. CDR3 residues: CSVSQGASNRPQHF. CDR3 DNA: TGCAGCGTTTCACAGGGAGCCAGCAATCGGCCCCAGCATTTT.

The chain uses TRBV25-1 and TRBJ1-1, with D possibly TRBD1 on 6 matching bases. The CDR3 has 11 residues. V was shortened by 11 bases and J by 4 bases, with 11 bases between the two germline ends. Looked up from germline, CDR1 is MGHDK and CDR2 is SYGVNS. DNA for the CDR3: TGTGCCGGGCAGGGGAGCACTGAAGCTTTCTTT. Its translation: CAGQGSTEAFF. Full variable domain (missing parts from reference TRBV25-1 and TRBJ1-1): EADIYQTPRYLVIGTGKKITLECSQTMGHDKMYWYQQDPGMELHLIHYSYGVNSTEKGDLSSESTVSRIRTEHFPLTLESARPSHTSQYLCAGQGSTEAFFGQGTRLTVV.

This rearrangement joins TRBV7-2 to TRBJ2-5; D is ambiguous. The ends were cut back, 4 bases at V and 9 bases at J, with 12 bases in the middle. This CDR3 is 12 amino acids long. Germline-derived CDR1 and CDR2 are SGHTA and FQGNSA. CDR3 sequence reads: CASSSNNQPQYF. The CDR3 DNA sequence: TGTGCCAGCAGCTCGAATAATCAGCCCCAGTACTTC. The complete variable domain, with remaining parts taken from reference TRBV7-2 and TRBJ2-5, reads GAGVSQSPSNKVTEKGKDVELRCDPISGHTALYWYRQSLGQGLEFLIYFQGNSAPDKSGLPSDRFSAERTGGSVSTLTIQRTQQEDSAVYLCASSSNNQPQYFGPGTRLLVL.

The rearrangement joins TRBV2 to TRBJ2-3; possible D gene TRBD1, 6 bases. V shed 6 bases and J shed 4 bases, with 14 bases lying between them. The CDR3 loop spans 14 amino acids. Germline V CDR1 and CDR2: SNHLY, FYNNEI. CDR3 bases: TGTGCCAGCAGGCCACAGGGAGCCGCAGATACGCAGTATTTT. It specifies CASRPQGAADTQYF.

The V and J genes are TRBV9 and TRBJ1-2, with D perhaps TRBD1 (6 bases). The CDR3 has 15 residues. CDR1 and CDR2 (germline): SGDLS, YYNGEE. Trimming cost V 4 bases and J 4 bases, with 17 bases left between them. This CDR3 reads CASSTSEQGTYGYTF. For the CDR3, the DNA is TGTGCCAGCAGCACGAGCGAGCAGGGGACCTATGGCTACACCTTC. The full variable domain, in which reference TRBV9 and TRBJ1-2 provide the parts outside the CDR3, is DSGVTQTPKHLITATGQRVTLRCSPRSGDLSVYWYQQSLDQGLQFLIQYYNGEERAKGNILERFSAQQFPDLHSELNLSSLELGDSALYFCASSTSEQGTYGYTFGSGTRLTVV.

The chain joins TRBV25-1 to TRBJ1-2; 9 nucleotides line up with TRBD1. The CDR3 has 15 amino acids. J gave up 7 bases and V 5 bases, and 11 bases lay outside the gene matches. Germline CDR1 is MGHDK and CDR2 is SYGVNS. In nucleotides, the CDR3 is TGTGCCAGCAGTTATCAGCCGGGACAGGGATCTGGCTACACCTTC. It encodes CASSYQPGQGSGYTF.

This clonotype was counted a single time. Germline and junction disagree at one end, which may indicate a read error. This sequence joins TRBV4-1 and TRBJ1-1; no definite D call. This CDR3 spans 13 amino acids. Looked up from germline, CDR1 is MGHRA and CDR2 is YSYEKL. This CDR3 reads CASSHIKGTEALF. CDR3 in DNA: TGCGCCAGCAGCCACATAAAGGGCACTGAAGCTCTCTTT.

The gene calls are TRBV29-1 and TRBJ1-2, with a weak D call TRBD1 (5 bases). Germline loops: CDR1 SQVTM, CDR2 ANQGSEA. CDR3 length equals 12 residues. The V end was cut by 4 bases, the J end by 9 bases, with 15 bases between. CDR3 amino acids: CSVGAGPLRYTF. DNA of the CDR3: TGCAGCGTTGGGGCAGGGCCGTTACGCTACACCTTC.

The table lists this clonotype with a count of one. The junction shows a germline mismatch at one end, possibly a read error. This sequence joins TRBV10-1 and TRBJ2-7; D unclear. The germline CDR1 and CDR2 sequences are WNHNN and SYGVQD (reference sequence). CDR3 size: 15 residues. The CDR3: CASSLPPRSAYEQYF. In DNA form, the CDR3 reads TGTGCCAGCAGTTTACCCCCCCGGAGCGCCTACGAGCAGTACTTC.

This clonotype was counted a few times. The V call is TRBV2, the J call TRBJ2-2; D unresolved. The CDR3 is 15 amino acids. V dropped 3 bases and J dropped 4 bases, with 12 bases sitting between them. CDR1 and CDR2 (germline): SNHLY, FYNNEI. Here the CDR3 reads CASSESAWGTGELFF. CDR3 bases: TGTGCCAGCAGTGAGAGTGCCTGGGGCACCGGGGAGCTGTTTTTT.

This clonotype was recorded many times. The chain combines TRBV15 with TRBJ1-5; 8 nucleotides line up with TRBD1. J was trimmed by 6 bases and V by 5 bases; bases with no gene match: 6. CDR1 and CDR2 (germline): LNHNV, YYDKDF (reference sequence). This CDR3 is 14 amino acids long. The CDR3 here is CATSGRTGFQPQHF. The CDR3 DNA is TGTGCCACCAGCGGAAGGACAGGGTTTCAGCCCCAGCATTTT.

The chain couples TRBV7-9 to TRBJ1-4, with D hard to call. With 6 bases removed from V and 2 bases from J, the gap between germline ends came to 10 bases. Germline values: CDR1 SEHNR, CDR2 FQNEAQ (reference sequence). This CDR3 region has 14 residues. The CDR3 nucleotides are TGTGCCAGCAGATCTACCGGGACTAATGAAAAACTGTTTTTT. Translation: CASRSTGTNEKLFF.

Concerning this clonotype: A much larger clone differs by one base, so this may be a read error. This chain uses TRBV25-1 with TRBJ1-2; possibly TRBD1 for D (5 bases). The germline V gene has CDR1 MGHDK and CDR2 SYGVNS. The CDR3 contains 15 residues. The CDR3 here is CASSPGGGFTYDYTF. The CDR3 nucleotides read TGTGCCAGCAGTCCTGGCGGGGGATTCACCTATGACTACACCTTC.

This clonotype was counted only a few times. The V gene is TRBV11-2, the J gene TRBJ2-2; D unclear. CDR3 length: 14 amino acids. The V gene lost 4 bases and the J gene lost 3 bases, with 9 bases spanning the gap. CDR1 and CDR2 from the germline V gene are SGHAT and FQNNGV. The CDR3 DNA reads TGTGCCAGCAGCTCGGGTTCGTACACCGGGGAGCTGTTTTTT. As protein: CASSSGSYTGELFF.

The V gene is TRBV20-1, the J gene TRBJ2-7, with 8 positions matching TRBD2. The junction had 12 bases not matched to a gene; V was cut back by 1 base and J by 7 bases. Germline V gene sequence: CDR1 DFQATT, CDR2 SNEGSKA (reference sequence). The CDR3 has 15 amino acids. Here the CDR3 reads CSARGGLADLREQYF. In DNA, the CDR3 is TGCAGTGCTAGAGGAGGACTAGCCGACCTTCGTGAGCAGTACTTC.